These 32 T cell receptor beta chains were all obtained from the same sample, sequenced in a study of blood T cell repertoires in COVID-19. TCRdb keeps only in-frame clones here, not all; method: immunoSEQ multiplex PCR. The data hold a few hundred thousand clones, with 70% to 90% observed a single time. What was sequenced was PBMCs or T cells enriched from blood (not recorded which). Source of these receptors: a woman between 45 and 65 years old who had been exposed to COVID-19.

V is TRBV6-2 or TRBV6-3 and J is TRBJ1-5; tentatively, D is TRBD1 (5 bases). V was shortened by 5 bases and J by 1 base, with 15 bases between the two germline ends. The CDR3 has 16 residues. CDR1 and CDR2 from the germline V gene are MNHEY and SVGEGT. In DNA, the CDR3 is TGTGCCAGCAGTACTGATAGGGGCGAAAGCAATCAGCCCCAGCATTTT. Protein: CASSTDRGESNQPQHF.

This clone was seen more than once but under ten times. The rearrangement links TRBV19 to TRBJ2-7; D unclear. V shed 2 bases and J shed 0 bases, with 5 bases lying between them. This CDR3 is built from 13 residues. CDR1 LNHDA and CDR2 SQIVND come from the germline V gene (reference sequence). CDR3 amino acids: CASSIPNSYEQYF. The DNA for the CDR3 is TGTGCCAGTAGTATACCAAACTCCTACGAGCAGTACTTC.

This chain joins TRBV7-8 and TRBJ2-5; 11 bases match TRBD2. The CDR3 is 17 residues long. V shed 1 base and J 3 bases; nucleotides not matched to a gene: 7. CDR1 SGHVS and CDR2 FQNEAQ come from the germline V gene. CDR3 bases: TGTGCCAGCAGCTTAGAACCACTGACTAGCGGGGAAGAGACCCAGTACTTC. Translation: CASSLEPLTSGEETQYF.

The genes are TRBV9 and TRBJ1-3, with 8 bases identical to TRBD1. The J segment lost 4 bases and the V segment lost 4 bases, leaving 4 bases of the junction unmatched. This CDR3 comprises 14 residues. Germline CDR1 and CDR2: SGDLS and YYNGEE. CDR3 residues: CASSTQGGGNTIYF. The DNA of the CDR3 is TGTGCCAGCAGCACACAGGGGGGCGGAAACACCATATATTTT.

The chain links TRBV2 to TRBJ2-7; 10 positions agree with TRBD2. Losses at the gene ends were 5 bases for V and 3 bases for J; bases not matched to a gene: 7. The CDR3 runs to 15 residues. Germline-derived CDR1 and CDR2 are SNHLY and FYNNEI. The chain's CDR3 is CASSKEPSGGYEQYF. The CDR3 nucleotides are TGTGCCAGCAGTAAAGAACCTAGCGGGGGCTACGAGCAGTACTTC.

This chain uses TRBV7-2 with TRBJ2-3; TRBD1 aligns across 8 bases. V shed 0 bases and J 3 bases; nucleotides not matched to a gene: 8. In germline, CDR1 is SGHTA, CDR2 FQGNSA. This CDR3 region has 17 residues. The CDR3 coding sequence is TGTGCCAGCAGCTTAGCGATAAGACAGGGGAAAACAGATACGCAGTATTTT. Translated: CASSLAIRQGKTDTQYF.

This clone was detected once. The same CDR3 is also encoded by other DNA sequences in this sample. The V gene is TRBV5-1, the J gene TRBJ1-1; D perhaps matches TRBD1 (6 bases). CDR3 size: 14 residues. Germline assignment: CDR1 SGHRS and CDR2 YFSETQ. V lost 3 bases, J lost 1 base, and 10 bases lay in between. DNA of the CDR3: TGCGCCAGCAGCTCCGGACAGCCGAACACTGAAGCTTTCTTT. Translating gives CASSSGQPNTEAFF.

The chain joins TRBV12-3 or TRBV12-4 to TRBJ1-2; D possibly corresponds to TRBD1 (5 bases). With 6 bases removed from V and 2 bases from J, the gap between germline ends came to 10 bases. The CDR3 covers 13 residues. The CDR3 DNA sequence: TGTGCCAGCAGCAGTGACAGCAACTATGGCTACACCTTC. Residues: CASSSDSNYGYTF.

This clone has only one observation. The chain links TRBV6-5 to TRBJ2-5, with 12 bases lining up with TRBD2. The CDR3 loop spans 15 amino acids. The germline gives CDR1 MNHEY, CDR2 SVGAGI. V lost 6 bases, J lost 5 bases, and 7 bases stayed unmatched. DNA for the CDR3: TGTGCCAGCAGCCGACTAGCGGGGGCCGTGGAGACCCAGTACTTC. It translates to CASSRLAGAVETQYF.

This rearrangement joins TRBV19 to TRBJ1-1; no clear D gene. The CDR3 has 15 residues. V dropped 5 bases and J dropped 4 bases, with 17 bases sitting between them. The germline CDR1 and CDR2 sequences are LNHDA and SQIVND (reference sequence). CDR3 loop: CASSSAKRIGTEAFF. In DNA form, the CDR3 reads TGTGCCAGTAGTTCCGCTAAGCGTATAGGCACTGAAGCTTTCTTT.

This chain uses TRBV7-2 with TRBJ1-6; 10 bases line up with TRBD1. From germline, CDR1 is SGHTA and CDR2 FQGNSA. V lost 5 bases and J lost 10; bases outside the gene matches: 11. CDR3 length equals 16 residues. The CDR3, as DNA: TGTGCCAGCAGCATCGTTCGGACAGGGGGAAACTCACCCCTCCACTTT. Protein sequence: CASSIVRTGGNSPLHF.

The chain recombines TRBV19 with TRBJ2-1; no clear D. The germline V gene encodes CDR1 LNHDA and CDR2 SQIVND (reference sequence). Trimming took off 6 bases at V and 2 bases at J, with 14 bases between the two ends. The CDR3 covers 15 residues. This CDR3 is CASSPGWSAYNEQFF. DNA for the CDR3: TGTGCCAGTAGCCCCGGGTGGTCGGCCTACAATGAGCAGTTCTTC.

This clone was seen only once. The chain joins TRBV7-3 to TRBJ2-3; TRBD2 is a possible D gene (6 bases). The CDR3 loop spans 15 amino acids. The V end was cut by 1 base, the J end by 8 bases, with 16 bases between. Germline CDR1 is SGHTA and CDR2 is FQGTGA. CDR3 nucleotide sequence: TGTGCCAGCAGCTTAAGCGGGGCCCCGCAGGGTACGCAGTATTTT. Protein sequence: CASSLSGAPQGTQYF.

J is TRBJ2-3 and V is TRBV2; TRBD2 agrees at 7 bases. Trimming cost V 7 bases and J 3 bases; bases outside gene matches: 4. Germline CDR1 reads SNHLY; CDR2 reads FYNNEI. The CDR3 is 13 amino acids. In nucleotides, the CDR3 is TGTGCCAGCACTAGACTAGCTACAGATACGCAGTATTTT. Residues: CASTRLATDTQYF.

This clone is a singleton in its sample. The chain employs TRBV10-3 and TRBJ2-5; D unclear. The V end was cut by 0 bases, the J end by 4 bases, with 15 bases between. The germline V gene encodes CDR1 ENHRY and CDR2 SYGVKD. The CDR3 is 16 amino acids. The chain's CDR3 is CAISESNAPGRETQYF. The CDR3 DNA follows: TGTGCCATCAGTGAGTCGAACGCTCCGGGTAGAGAGACCCAGTACTTC.

The V call is TRBV28, the J call TRBJ1-1; D not certain. CDR1 and CDR2 (germline): MDHEN, SYDVKM. Trimming removed 2 bases at V and 4 bases at J, with 5 bases between. The CDR3 is 12 residues long. This CDR3 is CASSLRSTEAFF. CDR3 bases: TGTGCCAGCAGTTTACGGTCCACTGAAGCTTTCTTT.

This chain uses TRBV11-3 with TRBJ2-3, with TRBD1 matching 9 bases. V dropped 6 bases and J dropped 4; count of bases not matched to a gene: 11. This CDR3 contains 16 residues. Germline CDR1 and CDR2: SGHNT and YENEEA. CDR3 sequence reads: CASSRGTGPAADTQYF. Here the CDR3 DNA reads TGTGCCAGCAGTCGCGGGACAGGGCCAGCGGCAGATACGCAGTATTTT.

The chain recombines TRBV2 with TRBJ1-5, with D unresolved. This CDR3 contains 12 residues. Germline loops: CDR1 SNHLY, CDR2 FYNNEI. Trimming cost V 8 bases and J 5 bases, with 10 bases left between them. The CDR3, as DNA: TGTGCCAGCCCTGGGAGCCATCAGCCCCAGCATTTT. Amino acid sequence: CASPGSHQPQHF. Based on the CDR3 plus reference TRBV2 and TRBJ1-5, the full variable domain is EPEVTQTPSHQVTQMGQEVILRCVPISNHLYFYWYRQILGQKVEFLVSFYNNEISEKSEIFDDQFSVERPDGSNFTLKIRSTKLEDSAMYFCASPGSHQPQHFGDGTRLSIL.

V gene TRBV19 combines with J gene TRBJ1-5; D is perhaps TRBD1 (6 bases). The CDR3 runs 12 residues. Trimming cost V 9 bases and J 1 base, with 7 bases left between them. The germline CDR1 and CDR2 sequences are LNHDA and SQIVND (reference sequence). The CDR3 region has the DNA TGTGCCAGCAGGGGAAGCAATCAGCCCCAGCATTTT. This sequence encodes CASRGSNQPQHF.

This clone appeared a single time. The CDR3 sequence is CATSAQGGVGNSPLHF. CDR3 nucleotides: TGTGCCACCAGCGCCCAAGGAGGGGTTGGTAATTCACCCCTCCACTTT. The chain recombines TRBV15 with TRBJ1-6, with TRBD1 as a possible D gene (5 bases). This CDR3 is 16 amino acids long. CDR1 is LNHNV and CDR2 is YYDKDF in the germline V gene (reference sequence). The germline V and J ends were trimmed by 5 bases and 6 bases, with 17 bases remaining between them.

The chain links TRBV5-8 to TRBJ1-4; D is ambiguous. The V gene lost 2 bases and the J gene lost 5 bases, with 7 bases spanning the gap. The CDR3 is made up of 13 amino acids. Germline CDR1 reads SGHTS; CDR2 reads YDEGEE. CDR3 loop: CASSFSMNEKLFF. The DNA of the CDR3 is TGTGCCAGCAGCTTCTCTATGAATGAAAAACTGTTTTTT.

This chain connects TRBV27 to TRBJ1-1; weak D call: TRBD1 (5 bases). Trimming removed 6 bases from V and 4 bases from J, with 12 bases in between. The CDR3 covers 13 residues. Germline V gene data show CDR1 as MNHEY and CDR2 as SMNVEV (reference sequence). CDR3 region: CASREGWITEAFF. As DNA, the CDR3 is TGTGCCAGCAGGGAGGGGTGGATCACTGAAGCTTTCTTT.

The CDR3 protein is CASRTGGNTGELFF. CDR3 DNA sequence: TGTGCCAGCAGGACGGGGGGAAACACCGGGGAGCTGTTTTTT. The chain joins TRBV25-1 to TRBJ2-2; 7 bases agree with TRBD2. The CDR3 consists of 14 residues. The V gene end was trimmed by 6 bases and the J gene end by 2 bases; junction bases not matched to a gene: 3. Germline CDR1 reads MGHDK; CDR2 reads SYGVNS.

The chain combines TRBV7-2 with TRBJ1-5; 9 nucleotides match TRBD1. Germline V gene sequence: CDR1 SGHTA, CDR2 FQGNSA. This CDR3 spans 14 amino acids. With 5 bases clipped from V and 7 bases from J, the junction kept 6 bases outside the gene matches. DNA for the CDR3: TGTGCCAGCAGCCCCCGGACAGGGGAACAGCCCCAGCATTTT. Translated: CASSPRTGEQPQHF.

With regard to this clone: The sample holds other DNA sequences that translate to the same CDR3. The genes are TRBV6-2 or TRBV6-3 and TRBJ2-6; D remains ambiguous. The CDR3 is 15 amino acids. Germline V gene lookup returns CDR1 MNHEY and CDR2 SVGEGT. V lost 2 bases and J lost 0, with 5 bases in between. The CDR3 loop reads CASSYAASGANVLTF. DNA of the CDR3: TGTGCCAGCAGTTACGCGGCCTCTGGGGCCAACGTCCTGACTTTC.

CDR3 DNA sequence: TGTGCCAGCAGCTTCGGGGAATCGTACGAGCAGTACTTC. Translation gives CASSFGESYEQYF. The gene calls are TRBV5-4 and TRBJ2-7; D possibly corresponds to TRBD2 (5 bases). The length of the CDR3 is 13 residues. V was cut by 2 bases and J by 4 bases, with 10 bases left in between. CDR1 is SGHNT, CDR2 YYREEE, per germline (reference sequence).

This clone has only one observation. This chain connects TRBV5-4 to TRBJ2-5; 8 bases agree with TRBD2. From germline, CDR1 is SGHNT and CDR2 YYREEE (reference sequence). V shed 0 bases, J shed 4 bases, and the junction held 5 bases outside the gene matches. The CDR3 is 15 amino acids. CDR3 sequence: CASSLGRGGPETQYF. CDR3 sequence (DNA): TGTGCCAGCAGCTTGGGACGGGGGGGCCCAGAGACCCAGTACTTC.

V usage is TRBV7-2 and J usage is TRBJ2-1; TRBD2 aligns across 12 bases. CDR3 length: 13 amino acids. The trim removed 7 bases at V and 9 bases at J, leaving 4 bases unmatched. Germline values: CDR1 SGHTA, CDR2 FQGNSA. The CDR3, as DNA: TGTGCCAGCACTAGCGGGGGGGCCTCTGAGCAGTTCTTC. Protein sequence: CASTSGGASEQFF.

The gene calls are TRBV3-1 (or the pseudogene TRBV3-2) and TRBJ1-1; D gene uncertain. The CDR3 spans 16 residues. V was trimmed by 0 bases and J by 1 base, leaving 12 bases between them. Germline V lookup: CDR1 LGHDT, CDR2 YNNKEL (reference sequence). CDR3 protein: CASSQDWRARNTEAFF. The CDR3 nucleotides read TGTGCCAGCAGCCAAGATTGGAGGGCTAGGAACACTGAAGCTTTCTTT.

This clone was recorded once. The chain joins TRBV18 to TRBJ1-1; D may be TRBD1 (5 bases). The CDR3 has 15 residues. Germline-derived CDR1 and CDR2 are KGHSH and LQKENI. V was trimmed by 0 bases and J by 1 base, leaving 9 bases between them. This CDR3 reads CASSPPGGSNTEAFF. CDR3 DNA: TGTGCCAGCTCACCACCGGGGGGATCGAACACTGAAGCTTTCTTT.

This clone occurred once. This sequence joins TRBV7-7 and TRBJ2-7, with 9 bases lining up with TRBD1. Germline V CDR1 and CDR2: SSHAT, FNYEAQ (reference sequence). The CDR3 extends over 13 amino acids. Germline trimming cut 1 base from V and 7 bases from J; bases unmatched to any gene: 2. CDR3 residues: CASSLDRGQEQYF. CDR3 coding DNA: TGTGCCAGCAGCTTAGACAGGGGGCAAGAGCAGTACTTC.

V and J are TRBV11-3 and TRBJ2-2; no clear D gene. The germline gives CDR1 SGHNT, CDR2 YENEEA. V was pared by 1 base and J by 0 bases, with 9 bases between. CDR3 length: 16 residues. CDR3: CASSLGSQTNTGELFF. The CDR3 DNA is TGTGCCAGCAGCTTAGGATCCCAGACGAACACCGGGGAGCTGTTTTTT. Full variable domain (missing parts from reference TRBV11-3 and TRBJ2-2): EAGVVQSPRYKIIEKKQPVAFWCNPISGHNTLYWYLQNLGQGPELLIRYENEEAVDDSQLPKDRFSAERLKGVDSTLKIQPAELGDSAVYLCASSLGSQTNTGELFFGEGSRLTVL.